The next 8 T cell receptor beta chains were all read from a single sample in a study of regulatory T cells in long-lasting Graves disease. Libraries of TCR beta came from iRepertoire HTBI primers plus Arm-PCR of CDR3 regions. A single record per CDR3 protein comes from TCRdb applying MiXCR to the multiplex PCR reads. This sample has about 420,000 distinct CDR3 sequences; about a sixth occur once, and the top ten carry around 23%. Specified time point: newly diagnosed GD, antithyroid drugs for less than 3 months. RNA isolated from PBMCs was used to make the TCR library. These data are also associated with another study on T cells in Graves' hyperthyroidism and ophthalmopathy.

The sample in question was peripheral blood mononuclear cells (PBMCs), obtained at new diagnosis, from a patient treated with antithyroid drugs. All receptors derive from a young woman with Graves disease.

In its sample, this clonotype was seen a few times. The chain combines TRBV6-5 with TRBJ2-2; the D is unclear. The germline V and J ends were trimmed by 4 bases and 7 bases, with 19 bases remaining between them. The CDR3 runs 16 residues. Germline CDR1 reads MNHEY; CDR2 reads SVGAGI. DNA for the CDR3: TGTGCCAGCAGTTTAGGTAGTTTCATGATTAGCGGGGAGCTGTTTTTT. Protein sequence: CASSLGSFMISGELFF.

Regarding this clonotype: Because the CDR3 is missing its conserved closing phenylalanine or tryptophan, this is likely a read error. It is unclear where the CDR3 begins or ends on the DNA, so no DNA is shown, and the CDR3 is as TCRdb lists it. The chain carries TRBV12-3 or TRBV12-4 and TRBJ2-1; the DNA was not compared with TRBD2, the D call given in the table. With termini counted, the CDR3 has 13 amino acids. The CDR3 sequence: CAGSSGRLAWGSL.

The rearrangement links TRBV11-3 to TRBJ2-1; 12 nucleotides agree with TRBD2. Looked up from germline, CDR1 is SGHNT and CDR2 is YENEEA. V trimming: 7 bases; J trimming: 0 bases; junction bases outside the gene matches: 4. The CDR3 loop spans 16 amino acids. The CDR3 loop is CASTGTSGSSYNEQFF. The CDR3 DNA follows: TGTGCCAGCACCGGGACTAGCGGGTCCTCCTACAATGAGCAGTTCTTC.

This clonotype showed up many times. This rearrangement joins TRBV29-1 to TRBJ2-1; D may be TRBD2 (5 bases). There are 12 residues in the CDR3. The germline V gene has CDR1 SQVTM and CDR2 ANQGSEA. V dropped 7 bases and J dropped 5 bases, with 12 bases sitting between them. Written as DNA, the CDR3 is TGCAGCGCCATGGTAGCGAACAATGAGCAGTTCTTC. Encoded protein: CSAMVANNEQFF.

This clonotype was seen repeatedly, ten times or more. The chain employs TRBV6-1 and TRBJ2-7; D gene uncertain. CDR3 length: 11 residues. V was clipped by 2 bases and J by 2 bases, with 1 base between them. Germline CDR1 reads MNHNS; CDR2 reads SASEGT. CDR3 sequence: CASSEPYEQYF. CDR3 DNA: TGTGCCAGCAGTGAACCCTACGAGCAGTACTTC.

The rearrangement joins TRBV9 to TRBJ2-7; 9 bases agree with TRBD2. Germline V gene data show CDR1 as SGDLS and CDR2 as YYNGEE. The ends lost 3 bases at V and 3 bases at J; junction bases unmatched: 7. The CDR3 runs 15 residues. The CDR3 loop is CASSASSGTLYEQYF. CDR3 sequence (DNA): TGTGCCAGCAGCGCTTCTAGCGGGACGCTCTACGAGCAGTACTTC. Using reference TRBV9 and TRBJ2-7 for the parts outside the CDR3, the full variable domain is DSGVTQTPKHLITATGQRVTLRCSPRSGDLSVYWYQQSLDQGLQFLIQYYNGEERAKGNILERFSAQQFPDLHSELNLSSLELGDSALYFCASSASSGTLYEQYFGPGTRLTVT.

The CDR3 is CASSPPQGGGETQYF. Written as DNA, the CDR3 is TGTGCCAGCTCACCCCCTCAAGGTGGGGGAGAGACCCAGTACTTC. The rearrangement joins TRBV18 to TRBJ2-5; the D call may be TRBD1 or TRBD2 (5 bases each). Germline V gene lookup returns CDR1 KGHSH and CDR2 LQKENI. With 3 bases removed from V and 4 bases from J, the gap between germline ends came to 15 bases. The CDR3 runs 15 residues. Drawing the rest from reference TRBV18 and TRBJ2-5, the complete variable domain is NAGVMQNPRHLVRRRGQEARLRCSPMKGHSHVYWYRQLPEEGLKFMVYLQKENIIDESGMPKERFSAEFPKEGPSILRIQQVVRGDSAAYFCASSPPQGGGETQYFGPGTRLLVL.

This clonotype has a count of ten or more. The V gene is TRBV6-1, the J gene TRBJ1-4, with 7 bases matching TRBD1. Germline V gene data show CDR1 as MNHNS and CDR2 as SASEGT. There are 13 residues in the CDR3. V dropped 6 bases and J dropped 8; count of bases not matched to a gene: 6. In DNA, the CDR3 is TGTGCCAGCAGAAGGGACAGCAACGAAAAACTGTTTTTT. It codes for CASRRDSNEKLFF.